Presented here are 10 T cell receptor beta chains from one specimen sequenced in a study of blood T cell repertoires in COVID-19. Repertoires were generated with immunoSEQ multiplex PCR, while TCRdb's copy carries only in-frame clones and drops some. Of hundreds of thousands of clones listed, 80% to 90% are singletons. The sample was PBMCs or T cells enriched from blood (not recorded which). These receptors were obtained from a woman between 18 and 30 years old who had recovered from COVID-19.

CDR3 amino acids: CASSPAAHRVNSPLHF. CDR3 coding DNA: TGTGCCAGCAGTCCCGCAGCTCACAGGGTTAACTCACCCCTCCACTTT. The genes are TRBV27 and TRBJ1-6; weak D call: TRBD1 (6 bases). Germline lookup yields CDR1 MNHEY and CDR2 SMNVEV (reference sequence). The V gene lost 5 bases and the J gene lost 10 bases, with 21 bases spanning the gap. This CDR3 has 16 amino acids.

The chain carries TRBV3-1 (or the pseudogene TRBV3-2) and TRBJ1-2, with D perhaps TRBD1 (5 bases). Germline V gene data show CDR1 as LGHDT and CDR2 as YNNKEL (reference sequence). Between the trimmed V and J ends, which lost 0 bases and 5 bases, there was a span of 7 bases. The CDR3 totals 13 residues. The CDR3 DNA follows: TGTGCCAGCAGCCAAGATGGGGGGTATGGCTACACCTTC. Translation: CASSQDGGYGYTF.

V usage is TRBV28 and J usage is TRBJ1-2; a possible D gene is TRBD1 (6 bases). The V and J ends lost 5 bases and 8 bases respectively, with 21 bases between them. CDR3 size: 15 residues. Germline V gene data show CDR1 as MDHEN and CDR2 as SYDVKM. CDR3 in DNA: TGTGCCAGCAGTGAGCAGGGGCCCCGAGTGGGGGGCTACACCTTC. It yields the protein CASSEQGPRVGGYTF.

This sequence joins TRBV7-9 and TRBJ1-6; D remains ambiguous. There are 14 residues in the CDR3. CDR1 is SEHNR and CDR2 is FQNEAQ in the germline V gene (reference sequence). Between the trimmed V and J ends, which lost 5 bases and 4 bases, there was a span of 9 bases. The chain's CDR3 is CASSPGDYNSPLHF. CDR3 bases: TGTGCCAGCAGCCCTGGAGATTATAATTCACCCCTCCACTTT.

V and J are TRBV5-1 and TRBJ2-2; tentatively, D is TRBD2 (5 bases). This CDR3 has 16 amino acids. The V gene's germline CDR1 is SGHRS and CDR2 YFSETQ. V gave up 4 bases and J gave up 0 bases, with 13 bases separating them. The CDR3 sequence is CASSMLVATNTGELFF. CDR3 coding DNA: TGCGCCAGCAGCATGCTGGTAGCGACGAACACCGGGGAGCTGTTTTTT.

This chain uses TRBV9 with TRBJ2-2; TRBD2 matches 11 bases. The CDR3 totals 17 residues. Germline loops: CDR1 SGDLS, CDR2 YYNGEE. Trimming at V came to 7 bases and at J to 5 bases, leaving 13 bases not matched to a gene. CDR3 sequence reads: CASRRALAGGVTGELFF. CDR3 nucleotide sequence: TGTGCCAGCCGAAGGGCGCTAGCGGGGGGAGTGACCGGGGAGCTGTTTTTT.

The genes are TRBV6-5 and TRBJ1-2; the D is unclear. Per germline, CDR1 MNHEY and CDR2 SVGAGI. The CDR3 covers 15 residues. V lost 0 bases to trimming and J lost 4 bases, with 12 bases between them. The CDR3 here is CASSYSPTVPYGYTF. The CDR3, as DNA: TGTGCCAGCAGTTACTCGCCTACAGTGCCCTATGGCTACACCTTC.

The CDR3 nucleotides read TGTGCCAGCAGCTTGGACAGGGGGACCCAGTACTTC. It encodes CASSLDRGTQYF. The chain carries TRBV5-8 and TRBJ2-5, with 7 positions matching TRBD1. CDR1 is SGHTS, CDR2 YDEGEE, per germline. V gave up 0 bases and J gave up 7 bases; unmatched junction bases: 0. The CDR3 length is 12 residues.

This rearrangement joins TRBV18 to TRBJ2-1, with 8 bases identical to TRBD1. The V gene's germline CDR1 is KGHSH and CDR2 LQKENI. V trimming: 1 base; J trimming: 5 bases; junction bases outside the gene matches: 4. CDR3 length equals 15 residues. CDR3 DNA sequence: TGTGCCAGCTCACCACTAAGGGACAGGAACAATGAGCAGTTCTTC. It codes for CASSPLRDRNNEQFF. Combining the CDR3 with reference TRBV18 and TRBJ2-1 gives the whole variable domain NAGVMQNPRHLVRRRGQEARLRCSPMKGHSHVYWYRQLPEEGLKFMVYLQKENIIDESGMPKERFSAEFPKEGPSILRIQQVVRGDSAAYFCASSPLRDRNNEQFFGPGTRLTVL.

V and J are TRBV2 and TRBJ2-5; 7 nucleotides line up with TRBD2. CDR3 length: 13 residues. Losses at the gene ends were 8 bases for V and 2 bases for J; bases not matched to a gene: 5. Germline V gene sequence: CDR1 SNHLY, CDR2 FYNNEI. The CDR3 DNA sequence: TGTGCCAGCGGGCGGCGGGGGCAAGAGACCCAGTACTTC. It codes for CASGRRGQETQYF.